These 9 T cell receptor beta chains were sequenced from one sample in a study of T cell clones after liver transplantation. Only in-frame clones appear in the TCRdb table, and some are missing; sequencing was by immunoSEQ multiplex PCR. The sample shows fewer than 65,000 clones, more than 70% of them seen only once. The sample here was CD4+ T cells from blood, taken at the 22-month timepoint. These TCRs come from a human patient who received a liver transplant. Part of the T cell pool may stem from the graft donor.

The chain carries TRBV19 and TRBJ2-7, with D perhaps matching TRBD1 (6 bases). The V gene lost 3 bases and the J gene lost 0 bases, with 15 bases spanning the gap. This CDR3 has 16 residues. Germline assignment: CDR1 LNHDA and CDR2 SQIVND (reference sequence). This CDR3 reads CASSIGRGTSSYEQYF. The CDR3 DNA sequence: TGTGCCAGTAGTATCGGAAGGGGGACGAGCTCCTACGAGCAGTACTTC. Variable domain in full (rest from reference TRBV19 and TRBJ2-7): DGGITQSPKYLFRKEGQNVTLSCEQNLNHDAMYWYRQDPGQGLRLIYYSQIVNDFQKGDIAEGYSVSREKKESFPLTVTSAQKNPTAFYLCASSIGRGTSSYEQYFGPGTRLTVT.

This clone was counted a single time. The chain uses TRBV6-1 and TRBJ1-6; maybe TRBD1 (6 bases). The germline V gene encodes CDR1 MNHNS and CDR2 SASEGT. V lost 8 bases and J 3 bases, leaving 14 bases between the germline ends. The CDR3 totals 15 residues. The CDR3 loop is CASLGGQYYNSPLHF. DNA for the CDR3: TGTGCCAGCCTGGGAGGACAGTACTATAATTCACCCCTCCACTTT.

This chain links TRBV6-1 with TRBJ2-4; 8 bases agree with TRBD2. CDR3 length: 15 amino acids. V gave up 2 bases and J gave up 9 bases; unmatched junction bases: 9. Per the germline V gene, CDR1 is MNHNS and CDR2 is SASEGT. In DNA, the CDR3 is TGTGCCAGCAGTGAATTTACCCCTAGCGGGCCCATTCAGTACTTC. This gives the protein CASSEFTPSGPIQYF.

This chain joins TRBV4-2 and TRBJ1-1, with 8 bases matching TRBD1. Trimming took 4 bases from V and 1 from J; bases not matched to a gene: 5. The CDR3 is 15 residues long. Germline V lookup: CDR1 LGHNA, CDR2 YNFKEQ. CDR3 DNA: TGTGCCAGCAGCCCCCAGGGGGCCGAGAACACTGAAGCTTTCTTT. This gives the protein CASSPQGAENTEAFF.

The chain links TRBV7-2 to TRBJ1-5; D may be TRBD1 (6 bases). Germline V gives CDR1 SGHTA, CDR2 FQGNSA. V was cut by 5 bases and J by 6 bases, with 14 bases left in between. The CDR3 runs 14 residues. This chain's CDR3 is CASSSQGLGQPQHF. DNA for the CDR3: TGTGCCAGCAGCAGTCAGGGGTTAGGTCAGCCCCAGCATTTT.

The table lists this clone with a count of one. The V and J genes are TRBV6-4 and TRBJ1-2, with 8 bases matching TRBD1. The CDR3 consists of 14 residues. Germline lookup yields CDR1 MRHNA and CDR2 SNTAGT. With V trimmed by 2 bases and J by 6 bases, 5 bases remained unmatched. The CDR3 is CASSDPLQGDGYTF. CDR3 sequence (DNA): TGTGCCAGCAGTGACCCGTTACAGGGGGATGGCTACACCTTC.

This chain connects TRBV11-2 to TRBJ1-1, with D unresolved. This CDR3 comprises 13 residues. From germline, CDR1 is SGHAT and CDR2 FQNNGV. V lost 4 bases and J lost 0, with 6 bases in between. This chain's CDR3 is CASSSQLNTEAFF. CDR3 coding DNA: TGTGCCAGCAGCTCCCAACTGAACACTGAAGCTTTCTTT.

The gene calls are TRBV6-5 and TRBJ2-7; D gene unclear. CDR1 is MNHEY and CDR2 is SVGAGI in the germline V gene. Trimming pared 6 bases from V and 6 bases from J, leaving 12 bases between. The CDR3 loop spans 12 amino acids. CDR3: CASRGPRGEQYF. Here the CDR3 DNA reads TGTGCCAGCAGAGGGCCGAGAGGCGAGCAGTACTTC.

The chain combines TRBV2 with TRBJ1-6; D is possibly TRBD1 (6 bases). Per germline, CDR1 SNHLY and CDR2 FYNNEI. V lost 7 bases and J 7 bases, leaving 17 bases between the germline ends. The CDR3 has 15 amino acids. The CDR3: CASKLGQLRNSPLHF. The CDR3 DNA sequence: TGTGCCAGCAAGCTGGGACAACTAAGAAATTCACCCCTCCACTTT.